The 27 T cell receptor beta chains in this list originate from one sample, sequenced in a study of shared clonotypes between healthy human individuals. Method: immunoSEQ multiplex PCR; TCRdb's copy keeps in-frame clones and lacks some. The data contain some 2,000,000 clones, over 85% of them singletons. In the naive CD8 group, cells lacked CD45RO and were positively selected for CCR7, so terminally differentiated effector memory CD45RA+ cells were left out. The source material was naive CD8+ T cells sorted from blood. These receptors were collected from a young man in good health.

The rearrangement uses TRBV28 and TRBJ1-6, with 7 bases aligning to TRBD1. V gave up 2 bases and J gave up 5 bases; unmatched junction bases: 3. This CDR3 region has 15 residues. Germline CDR1 reads MDHEN; CDR2 reads SYDVKM. The CDR3 nucleotides are TGTGCCAGCAGTTTACACAGGGGTGATAATTCACCCCTCCACTTT. It yields the protein CASSLHRGDNSPLHF. Filled out from reference TRBV28 and TRBJ1-6, the complete variable domain reads DVKVTQSSRYLVKRTGEKVFLECVQDMDHENMFWYRQDPGLGLRLIYFSYDVKMKEKGDIPEGYSVSREKKERFSLILESASTNQTSMYLCASSLHRGDNSPLHFGNGTRLTVT.

V is TRBV6-1 and J is TRBJ2-5, with D uncertain. This CDR3 region has 14 residues. V was clipped by 4 bases and J by 3 bases, with 12 bases between them. CDR1 and CDR2 from the germline V gene are MNHNS and SASEGT. The CDR3 here is CASSGPWGKETQYF. CDR3 DNA: TGTGCCAGCAGTGGGCCCTGGGGTAAAGAGACCCAGTACTTC.

CDR3 protein: CAISESTGYEAFF. Here the CDR3 DNA reads TGTGCCATCAGTGAGTCTACAGGTTATGAAGCTTTCTTT. J is TRBJ1-1 and V is TRBV10-3; D might be TRBD1 (5 bases). Per the germline V gene, CDR1 is ENHRY and CDR2 is SYGVKD. The CDR3 runs 13 residues. Trimming took 0 bases from V and 7 from J, leaving 9 bases between them.

The chain uses TRBV2 and TRBJ2-5; TRBD2 aligns across 10 bases. The CDR3 extends over 20 amino acids. V lost 0 bases, J lost 2 bases, and 15 bases stayed unmatched. Germline V lookup: CDR1 SNHLY, CDR2 FYNNEI. CDR3 nucleotide sequence: TGTGCCAGCAGTGAAGCGGGGTTTAGCGGGGGGCTCCTTGGGCAAGAGACCCAGTACTTC. Translation: CASSEAGFSGGLLGQETQYF.

The V gene is TRBV6-5, the J gene TRBJ2-7; 8 bases align to TRBD2. Trimming took 4 bases from V and 2 from J; bases not matched to a gene: 4. The germline V gene encodes CDR1 MNHEY and CDR2 SVGAGI. The CDR3 spans 14 residues. The CDR3 region is CASSLSGSPYEQYF. Written as DNA, the CDR3 is TGTGCCAGCAGTTTGAGCGGGAGCCCCTACGAGCAGTACTTC.

This rearrangement joins TRBV7-9 to TRBJ2-5, with 9 bases aligning to TRBD1. CDR1 is SEHNR and CDR2 is FQNEAQ in the germline V gene (reference sequence). V dropped 6 bases and J dropped 5; count of bases not matched to a gene: 10. The CDR3 consists of 15 residues. The CDR3 is CASSEAGQGGETQYF. The CDR3 nucleotides read TGTGCCAGCAGTGAGGCGGGACAGGGTGGGGAGACCCAGTACTTC.

This CDR3 is CAWSVGFSMTGGTFSTDTQYF. The CDR3 nucleotides are TGTGCCTGGAGTGTAGGTTTTTCGATGACAGGGGGGACTTTTAGCACAGATACGCAGTATTTT. This chain joins TRBV30 and TRBJ2-3; the match to TRBD1 covers 9 bases. In germline, CDR1 is GTSNPN, CDR2 SVGIG (reference sequence). J lost 0 bases, V lost 0 bases, and 19 bases had no gene match. The CDR3 runs to 21 residues.

The chain employs TRBV6-5 and TRBJ1-3, with unresolved D. Germline CDR1 and CDR2: MNHEY and SVGAGI. Trimming left V 6 bases short and J 2 bases short, with 8 bases between. The CDR3 is 13 amino acids. The CDR3 DNA is TGTGCCAGCAGGCCACTGCCTGGAAACACCATATATTTT. Its translation: CASRPLPGNTIYF.

In DNA form, the CDR3 reads TGTGCCAGCAGTAGACAGGGTTTCAATCAGCCCCAGCATTTT. Amino acid sequence: CASSRQGFNQPQHF. The rearrangement uses TRBV27 and TRBJ1-5, with TRBD1 matching 7 bases. V shed 5 bases and J 3 bases; nucleotides not matched to a gene: 4. This CDR3 is built from 14 residues. The germline CDR1 and CDR2 sequences are MNHEY and SMNVEV (reference sequence).

In this sample, this clone turned up once. This chain joins TRBV2 and TRBJ2-7; a weak D match, TRBD1 (6 bases). Germline CDR1 is SNHLY and CDR2 is FYNNEI. V lost 6 bases to trimming and J lost 2 bases, with 17 bases between them. The CDR3 length is 15 residues. CDR3 protein: CASRGTGLTTYEQYF. The DNA for the CDR3 is TGTGCCAGCAGAGGTACAGGGCTTACAACCTACGAGCAGTACTTC.

This clone was picked up a small number of times. The gene calls are TRBV6-5 and TRBJ1-6; D is possibly TRBD1 (6 bases). The CDR3 loop spans 15 amino acids. CDR1 and CDR2 from the germline V gene are MNHEY and SVGAGI. V gave up 0 bases and J gave up 10 bases, with 13 bases separating them. CDR3 sequence (DNA): TGTGCCAGCAGTTACTCCGGGGGGCCGCGGTCACCCCTCCACTTT. Translated, it gives CASSYSGGPRSPLHF.

The V and J genes are TRBV19 and TRBJ2-1, with a possible D match to TRBD2 (6 bases). The germline CDR1 and CDR2 sequences are LNHDA and SQIVND (reference sequence). The CDR3 runs 15 residues. Trimming stripped 5 bases from V and 8 bases from J, with 19 bases between. In DNA, the CDR3 is TGTGCCAGTAGTGATCGCACTAGCAATCTGGATGAGCAGTTCTTC. Residues: CASSDRTSNLDEQFF.

V is TRBV5-8 and J is TRBJ2-3; no clear D gene. Trimming took off 3 bases at V and 5 bases at J, with 10 bases between the two ends. The CDR3 spans 13 residues. Germline values: CDR1 SGHTS, CDR2 YDEGEE. The CDR3 sequence is CASSWGVGDTQYF. Written as DNA, the CDR3 is TGTGCCAGCAGCTGGGGTGTAGGAGATACGCAGTATTTT.

V gene TRBV6-4 combines with J gene TRBJ2-7; TRBD2 aligns across 12 bases. J gave up 3 bases and V 6 bases, and 9 bases lay outside the gene matches. The V gene's germline CDR1 is MRHNA and CDR2 SNTAGT. CDR3 length: 16 amino acids. The CDR3 region has the DNA TGTGCCAGCAGCCCCCGACTAGCGGGAGCCTACTACGAGCAGTACTTC. Translating gives CASSPRLAGAYYEQYF.

DNA for the CDR3: TGTGCCAGCAGCCACTCGACCATCTACGAGCAGTACTTC. Residues: CASSHSTIYEQYF. The chain couples TRBV7-9 to TRBJ2-7; D is undetermined. Trimming removed 5 bases at V and 3 bases at J, with 11 bases between. CDR1 SEHNR and CDR2 FQNEAQ come from the germline V gene (reference sequence). The CDR3 sequence is 13 residues long.

The V gene is TRBV27, the J gene TRBJ2-3; D could derive from TRBD1 or TRBD2 (7 bases each). V was cut by 1 base and J by 4 bases, with 15 bases left in between. This CDR3 region has 16 residues. The germline gives CDR1 MNHEY, CDR2 SMNVEV (reference sequence). The CDR3 DNA is TGTGCCAGCAGTTTATATCAGGGGGAGGGGGCAGATACGCAGTATTTT. Its translation: CASSLYQGEGADTQYF.

This CDR3 reads CASSLKLYIGQPQHF. The CDR3 DNA follows: TGTGCCAGCAGTTTAAAATTGTATATCGGTCAGCCCCAGCATTTT. The V call is TRBV28, the J call TRBJ1-5, with no clear D. V dropped 2 bases and J dropped 6 bases, with 14 bases sitting between them. The CDR3 has 15 residues. Germline V CDR1 and CDR2: MDHEN, SYDVKM.

This chain connects TRBV27 to TRBJ2-7; 10 bases line up with TRBD1. With 4 bases clipped from V and 5 bases from J, the junction kept 17 bases outside the gene matches. Per germline, CDR1 MNHEY and CDR2 SMNVEV (reference sequence). The CDR3 has 18 amino acids. CDR3 DNA: TGTGCCAGCAGTTGGAAGCAAGTATGGGGACAGGGGTTTGACGAGCAGTACTTC. Its translation is CASSWKQVWGQGFDEQYF.

This clone has only one observation. The identical CDR3 is also encoded by other nucleotide sequences in the sample. The chain has TRBV27 and TRBJ2-6; D gene ambiguous. The V and J ends lost 4 bases and 2 bases respectively, with 0 bases between them. The CDR3 sequence is 12 residues long. Germline V gives CDR1 MNHEY, CDR2 SMNVEV (reference sequence). The CDR3 DNA follows: TGTGCCAGCAGTTCTGGGGCCAACGTCCTGACTTTC. This translates into CASSSGANVLTF.

The chain links TRBV25-1 to TRBJ2-1; TRBD2 matches at 7 bases. Germline CDR1 and CDR2: MGHDK and SYGVNS. The CDR3 contains 14 residues. The trim removed 3 bases at V and 4 bases at J, leaving 3 bases unmatched. The CDR3 spells CASSDASGYNEQFF. CDR3 sequence (DNA): TGTGCCAGCAGTGACGCTAGCGGATACAATGAGCAGTTCTTC.

This sequence joins TRBV29-1 and TRBJ2-2; a weak D match, TRBD2 (6 bases). This CDR3 has 14 residues. Per the germline V gene, CDR1 is SQVTM and CDR2 is ANQGSEA. Trimming shortened V by 8 bases and J by 4 bases, and 17 bases separated the two germline ends. The CDR3 reads CSLRGEVGTGELFF. The CDR3 coding sequence is TGCAGCTTAAGAGGGGAGGTGGGCACCGGGGAGCTGTTTTTT.

The J gene is TRBJ2-1, the V gene TRBV10-2, with TRBD1 as a possible D gene (5 bases). This CDR3 is 13 amino acids long. Trimming cost V 7 bases and J 10 bases, with 17 bases left between them. Germline assignment: CDR1 WSHSY and CDR2 SAAADI. The CDR3 region has the DNA TGCGCCAGCATAGGGCAGGGTGGTGTGGAGCAGTTCTTC. It specifies CASIGQGGVEQFF.

This chain connects TRBV29-1 to TRBJ1-2, with D unresolved. Trimming stripped 1 base from V and 4 bases from J, with 13 bases between. Germline values: CDR1 SQVTM, CDR2 ANQGSEA. CDR3 length: 14 amino acids. The CDR3 DNA follows: TGCAGCGTTGAAGGCAAGGGTACACCCTATGGCTACACCTTC. Translated: CSVEGKGTPYGYTF.

The CDR3 DNA reads TGTGCCTGGAGTTTGGAACAAAGTTCGGTTTACTATGGCTACACCTTC. Protein product: CAWSLEQSSVYYGYTF. The chain couples TRBV30 to TRBJ1-2; D not certain. V was clipped by 2 bases and J by 3 bases, with 19 bases between them. The length of the CDR3 is 16 residues. CDR1 and CDR2 (germline): GTSNPN, SVGIG (reference sequence).

The chain links TRBV27 to TRBJ2-6; perhaps TRBD2 as D (6 bases). Germline assignment: CDR1 MNHEY and CDR2 SMNVEV (reference sequence). The V gene lost 6 bases and the J gene lost 0 bases, with 12 bases spanning the gap. The CDR3 totals 16 residues. CDR3 loop: CASSSFGSSGANVLTF. The CDR3 region has the DNA TGTGCCAGCAGCTCGTTCGGGAGCTCTGGGGCCAACGTCCTGACTTTC.

As DNA, the CDR3 is TGTGCCAGCTCACCAAACGGGACAGGGGGCTTTAGAGATACGCAGTATTTT. Encoded protein: CASSPNGTGGFRDTQYF. V is TRBV18 and J is TRBJ2-3, with 12 bases aligning to TRBD1. The germline CDR1 and CDR2 sequences are KGHSH and LQKENI. J gave up 5 bases and V 2 bases, and 8 bases lay outside the gene matches. This CDR3 contains 17 residues.

The chain carries TRBV19 and TRBJ2-7; 7 nucleotides line up with TRBD1. Germline values: CDR1 LNHDA, CDR2 SQIVND (reference sequence). CDR3 length: 13 residues. Losses at the gene ends were 2 bases for V and 7 bases for J; bases not matched to a gene: 5. The CDR3 DNA follows: TGTGCCAGTAGTATAACAGGGGCAGGAGAGCAGTACTTC. This sequence encodes CASSITGAGEQYF.